The clone carrying this T cell receptor beta chain was seen a few times. Its antigen remains unknown. This sample stems from a study of T-cell memory formation after mild COVID-19. Whole-study findings and limits: For contracting clones, CD4+ ones sat mainly in CM and EM, CD8+ in EMRA. Pre-infection memory carried some responding clones, suggesting that cross-reactive memory joined.

One entry per CDR3 protein results from TCRdb running MiXCR on the 5' RACE reads. The profile shows over 300,000 distinct CDR3 sequences, around 20% of them singletons. The CDR3 runs to 15 residues. CDR1 is MGHRA, CDR2 YSYEKL, per germline. V lost 0 bases and J lost 8, with 13 bases in between. The J gene is TRBJ2-2, the V gene TRBV4-1; D remains unclear. The specimen sequenced was PBMCs or a T cell subset sorted from them (not recorded which). The sequence was obtained from a man younger than 35 who had mild COVID-19 (a few samples of this study predate the infection). Cell type and time point are not known. CDR3: CASSQDYPAPGELFF. The DNA for the CDR3 is TGCGCCAGCAGCCAAGACTACCCCGCTCCAGGGGAGCTGTTTTTT.